The sequence of this T cell receptor beta chain was determined in a study of early T cells in non-severe SARS-CoV-2 infection. Study context: Sequencing input comprised bulk RNA from unsorted whole blood; chain pairing was not available.

The ends were cut back, 2 bases at V and 5 bases at J, with 10 bases in the middle. The CDR3 covers 14 residues. MiXCR was run by TCRdb on the 5' RACE reads, yielding one entry per CDR3 protein. The data hold some 54,000 distinct CDR3 sequences, with about 10% observed a single time. This clonotype has more than one count but fewer than ten. The receptor's source is an adult who was a healthcare worker with PCR-confirmed SARS-CoV-2 infection or an uninfected control (not recorded which). Source material: whole blood. The J gene is TRBJ2-1, the V gene TRBV12-3 or TRBV12-4; D gene unclear. The CDR3 coding sequence is TGTGCCAGCAGTTTATCGGAAGTTAACAATGAGCAGTTCTTC. It specifies CASSLSEVNNEQFF.